The T cell receptor (beta chain) described here comes from a study of blood T cell repertoires in COVID-19. The CDR3 runs 14 residues. Germline lookup yields CDR1 LGHNT and CDR2 FRNRAP. Trimming left V 5 bases short and J 7 bases short, with 17 bases between. Here immunoSEQ multiplex PCR was the method, and the copy in TCRdb shows in-frame clones only, minus some. The sample gives under 80,000 clones, around 87% of which show up once; around 3.9% is in the top ten. The J gene is TRBJ1-1, the V gene TRBV12-5, with D perhaps matching TRBD1 (5 bases). Input material: peripheral blood. The source is a man in his 70s with active COVID-19. CDR3 sequence (DNA): TGTGCTAGTGGTCCGGGGACTATGGGAAATGAAGCTTTCTTT. Its protein product is CASGPGTMGNEAFF.